Below, one T cell receptor delta chain is given with its context. This likely came from a read error, as a far larger clone is one base away. The identical CDR3 is also encoded by other nucleotide sequences in the sample. CDR3 length: 14 residues. Germline V CDR1 and CDR2: GEAIGNYY, EKD. V lost 1 base, J lost 11 bases, and 5 bases stayed unmatched. The data were taken from a study of gamma-delta chains in newborns, infants, children. Study context: Innate gammadelta T cells reportedly expand polyclonally right after birth, driven by microbial exposure, per the title.

TCRdb reanalyzed the reads using CATT. The data hold several thousand delta-chain clones, with under 4% observed a single time. Source material: blood. This receptor was obtained from a child who was a newborn, infant or young child, either healthy, febrile or measles-vaccinated (not recorded which). The chain couples TRDV2 to TRDJ2; TRDD3 agrees at 11 bases. The DNA of the CDR3 is TGTGCCTGTGACACTGGGGGATACGAAGCGCAACTCTTCTTT. Its protein is CACDTGGYEAQLFF.